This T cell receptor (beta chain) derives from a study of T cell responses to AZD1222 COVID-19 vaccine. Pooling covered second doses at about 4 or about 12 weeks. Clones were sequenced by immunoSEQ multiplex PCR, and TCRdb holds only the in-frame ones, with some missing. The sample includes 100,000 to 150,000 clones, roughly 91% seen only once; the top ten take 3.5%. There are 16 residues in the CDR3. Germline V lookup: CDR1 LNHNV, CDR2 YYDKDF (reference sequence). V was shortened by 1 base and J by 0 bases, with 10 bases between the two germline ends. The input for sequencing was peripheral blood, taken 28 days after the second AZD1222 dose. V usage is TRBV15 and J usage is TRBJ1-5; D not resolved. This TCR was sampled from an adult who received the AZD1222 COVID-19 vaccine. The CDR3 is CATSRGVLDSNQPQHF. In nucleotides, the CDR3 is TGTGCCACCAGCAGAGGGGTCTTGGATAGCAATCAGCCCCAGCATTTT.